This TCR beta chain was sequenced in a study of beta chain features in type 1 diabetes. General study results and limits: Within each of all four CD4+ subsets, Type 1 diabetes patients had TCRB CDR3s that were moderately but significantly shorter.

This clone was detected a few times. Its antigen is still unknown. Since all of the isolated RNA was reverse transcribed, expressed TCRB transcripts were what got sequenced. Generated by immunoSEQ multiplex PCR, the TCRdb table keeps only in-frame clones and is missing some. The sample holds some 250,000 clones; around 14% are singletons and the top ten take about 0.019%. Unmatched junction bases numbered 7, after V lost 0 bases and J lost 4 bases. This CDR3 is built from 16 residues. Germline V gives CDR1 MGHRA, CDR2 YSYEKL. Heparinised blood was drawn once per donor, averaging about 0.11 L. V usage is TRBV4-1 and J usage is TRBJ1-2, with 8 nucleotides matching TRBD1. This sequence originates from a young man with type 1 diabetes. Sequences were obtained from naive CD4+ T cells from blood. The DNA of the CDR3 is TGCGCCAGCAGCCAAGATGGGTCAGGGGGCGGCTATGGCTACACCTTC. Translation gives CASSQDGSGGGYGYTF.